The TCR beta chain described here comes from a study of regulatory T cells in long-lasting Graves disease. Specified time point: newly diagnosed GD, antithyroid drugs for less than 3 months. After RNA was extracted from PBMCs, the TCR library was made from it. This clonotype turned up a few times. iRepertoire HTBI primers and Arm-PCR of CDR3 regions built TCR beta libraries. MiXCR was run by TCRdb on the multiplex PCR reads, yielding one entry per CDR3 protein. The profile shows 360,000 or so distinct CDR3 sequences, roughly 16% of them singletons. The CDR3 length is 15 residues. Per the germline V gene, CDR1 is MNHEY and CDR2 is SMNVEV (reference sequence). Trimming removed 9 bases at V and 2 bases at J, with 17 bases between. This same sample was also taken into another study, of T cells in Graves' hyperthyroidism and ophthalmopathy.

The sequenced sample was peripheral blood mononuclear cells (PBMCs), obtained at new diagnosis, from a patient treated with antithyroid drugs. The receptor was derived from a woman between 18 and 30 years old with Graves disease. The J gene is TRBJ1-3, the V gene TRBV27; D unclear. The CDR3 here is CASQSAGSAGNTIYF. DNA for the CDR3: TGTGCCAGTCAAAGTGCCGGGTCAGCTGGAAACACCATATATTTT.